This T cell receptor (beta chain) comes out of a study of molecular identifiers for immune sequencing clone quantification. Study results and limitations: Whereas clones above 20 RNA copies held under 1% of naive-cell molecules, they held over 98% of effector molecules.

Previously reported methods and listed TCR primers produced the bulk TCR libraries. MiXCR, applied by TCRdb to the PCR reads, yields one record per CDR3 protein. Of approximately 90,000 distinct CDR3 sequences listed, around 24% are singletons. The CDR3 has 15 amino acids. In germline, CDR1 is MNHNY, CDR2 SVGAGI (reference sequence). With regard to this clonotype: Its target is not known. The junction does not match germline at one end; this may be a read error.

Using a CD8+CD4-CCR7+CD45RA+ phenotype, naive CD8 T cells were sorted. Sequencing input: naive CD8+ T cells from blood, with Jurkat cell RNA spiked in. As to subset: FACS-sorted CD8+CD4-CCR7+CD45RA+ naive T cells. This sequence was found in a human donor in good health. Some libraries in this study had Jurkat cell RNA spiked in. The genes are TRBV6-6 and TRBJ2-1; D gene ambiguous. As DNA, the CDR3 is TGTGCCAGCAGTTACTCGGGCGACTCCCACAATGAGCAGTTCTTC. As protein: CASSYSGDSHNEQFF.